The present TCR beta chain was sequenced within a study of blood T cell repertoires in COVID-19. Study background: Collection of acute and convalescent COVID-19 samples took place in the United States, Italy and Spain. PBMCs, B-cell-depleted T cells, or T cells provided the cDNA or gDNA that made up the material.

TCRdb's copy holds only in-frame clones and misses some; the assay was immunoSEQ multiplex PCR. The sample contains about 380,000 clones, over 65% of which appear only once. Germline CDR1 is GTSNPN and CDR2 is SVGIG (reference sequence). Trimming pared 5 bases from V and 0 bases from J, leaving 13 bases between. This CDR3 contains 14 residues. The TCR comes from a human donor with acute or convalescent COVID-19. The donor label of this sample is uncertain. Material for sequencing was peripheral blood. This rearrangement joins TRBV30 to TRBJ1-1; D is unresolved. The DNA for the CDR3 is TGTGCCTGGCGGAAAAGGGAGATGAACACTGAAGCTTTCTTT. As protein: CAWRKREMNTEAFF.